This T cell receptor beta chain stems from a study of cytomegalovirus exposure and HLA in healthy donors. Study-wide findings and caveats: Upon later analysis, TCR association rates were observed to vary by HLA locus, being highest for DRB1 and lowest for HLA-C. The study designated around 150 TCR beta chains cytomegalovirus-associated.

CDR1 is MGHRA and CDR2 is YSYEKL in the germline V gene. The CDR3 runs to 14 residues. Deletions cut 8 bases from V and 1 base from J, with 14 bases between. Notes on this clone: Antigen unknown.

The PCR contained 60 Vbeta and 13 Jbeta primers. Assay: immunoSEQ multiplex PCR; the TCRdb copy retains only in-frame clones and omits some. The table lists approximately 160,000 clones, about 75% of them singletons, with under 3% in the top ten. Nominally healthy donors provided the samples, though records likely missed some immune exposures. This sequence originates from a woman in her 50s in good health and CMV-seropositive. The chain uses TRBV4-1 and TRBJ1-1; tentatively, D is TRBD1 (6 bases). The sample taken for sequencing was PBMCs. The CDR3 region has the DNA TGCGCCAGCCAGCCACGGGGGGCGAACACTGAAGCTTTCTTT. It encodes CASQPRGANTEAFF.